This TCR beta chain was identified during a study of T cells in localized non-small cell lung cancer. Clones were read by immunoSEQ multiplex PCR, and TCRdb kept only the in-frame ones, dropping some. The table has fewer than 45,000 clones, about nine tenths seen once. This clone was observed a few times. Trimming stripped 1 base from V and 6 bases from J, with 9 bases between. From germline, CDR1 is GTSNPN and CDR2 SVGIG (reference sequence). The CDR3 has 13 residues. The source is a female donor older than 55 with stage I squamous cell lung carcinoma. The chain links TRBV30 to TRBJ1-4; unclear D gene. The sample in question was peripheral blood, obtained before any cancer treatment. CDR3 region: CAWSGGLDEKLFF. The DNA of the CDR3 is TGTGCCTGGAGTGGAGGGCTGGATGAAAAACTGTTTTTT.